This TCR beta chain appears in the sequencing data of a study of CD8+CD57+ T cells in acquired aplastic anemia. Patients selected for sequencing had displayed CD8+CD57+ cell expansion by flow cytometry. The patients all had a severe acquired aplastic anemia diagnosis. According to the study, genomic DNA was the template for TCR beta VDJ and CDR3 profiling. TCRdb re-called the reads with MiXCR, one entry per CDR3 protein. Among over 150,000 distinct CDR3 sequences listed, more than 60% were seen once. Germline CDR1 is SNHLY and CDR2 is FYNNEI. The CDR3 length is 17 residues. V lost 6 bases and J lost 2; bases outside the gene matches: 8. A word on this clonotype: This may be a read error, as it is one base from a much larger clone.

The gene calls are TRBV2 and TRBJ2-3; 13 positions match TRBD2. Input material: sorted CD4+, CD8+, or CD8+CD57+ T cells (not recorded which) from PBMCs. The sequence derives from a human donor with aplastic anemia. The CDR3: CASSSTSGGESTDTQYF. CDR3 nucleotides: TGTGCCAGCAGCTCCACTAGCGGGGGGGAATCCACAGATACGCAGTATTTT.